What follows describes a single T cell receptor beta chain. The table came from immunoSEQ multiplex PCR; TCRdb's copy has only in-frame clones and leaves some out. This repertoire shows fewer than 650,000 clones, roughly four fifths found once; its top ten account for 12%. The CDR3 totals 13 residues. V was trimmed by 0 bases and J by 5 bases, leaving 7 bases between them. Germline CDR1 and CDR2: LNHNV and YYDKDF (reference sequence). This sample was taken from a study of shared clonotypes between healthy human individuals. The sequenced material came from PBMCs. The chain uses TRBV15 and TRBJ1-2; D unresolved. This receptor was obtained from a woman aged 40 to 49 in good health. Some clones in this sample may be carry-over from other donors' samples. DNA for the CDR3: TGTGCCACCAGCAGAGATTCGGGATATGGCTACACCTTC. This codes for CATSRDSGYGYTF.